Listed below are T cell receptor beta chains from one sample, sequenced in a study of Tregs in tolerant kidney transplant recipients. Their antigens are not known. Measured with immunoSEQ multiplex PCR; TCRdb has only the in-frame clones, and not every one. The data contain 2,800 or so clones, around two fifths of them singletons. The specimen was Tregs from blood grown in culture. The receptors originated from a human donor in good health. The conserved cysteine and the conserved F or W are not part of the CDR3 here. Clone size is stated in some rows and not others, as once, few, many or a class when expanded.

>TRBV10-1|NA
ASSQHIAQSRANVLT
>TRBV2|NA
ASSVDQGSASAQH
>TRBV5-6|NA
ASSLALRNTEAF
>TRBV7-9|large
ASSSLRAPNTEAF
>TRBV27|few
ASSYSGNSNQPQH
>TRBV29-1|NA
SADGGGGYGYT
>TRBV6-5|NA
ASSYSGGKTEAF
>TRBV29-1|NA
SVAWGLNSYNEQF
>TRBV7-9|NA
ASTPPGHYNEQF
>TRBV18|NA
ASSAPGAPGTEAF
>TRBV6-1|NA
ASSSQAQLIGAF
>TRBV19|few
ASSIVGGGQPQH
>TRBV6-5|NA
ASSYGPASYEQY
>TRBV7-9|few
ASSLEGYYGYT
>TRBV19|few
ASSIWGAYNEQF
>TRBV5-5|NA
ASSLGPGTEAF
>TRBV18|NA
ASSPSGGSYNEQF
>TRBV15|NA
ATRSWGIATQY
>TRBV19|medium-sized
ASSRSGTRIQPQH